The sequence of this TCR beta chain was determined in a study of blood T cell repertoires in COVID-19. Study as a whole: Whether acute or convalescent, the COVID-19 samples came from the United States, Italy and Spain.

The assay was immunoSEQ multiplex PCR, and TCRdb's table has in-frame clones only and misses some. The table shows some 280,000 clones, with around nine tenths occurring only once. The V and J ends lost 4 bases and 0 bases, in that order; junction bases with no gene match: 18. This CDR3 is built from 22 residues. Germline-derived CDR1 and CDR2 are SGHVS and FQNEAQ. The sequence was collected from a woman aged 60-75 years with acute or convalescent COVID-19. The rearrangement uses TRBV7-8 and TRBJ2-5, with 15 bases identical to TRBD2. Sequenced input: peripheral blood. The DNA of the CDR3 is TGTGCCAGCAGCTCGACAACCGACCCGGGACTAGCGGGGGGTTCGTACCAAGAGACCCAGTACTTC. It translates to CASSSTTDPGLAGGSYQETQYF.